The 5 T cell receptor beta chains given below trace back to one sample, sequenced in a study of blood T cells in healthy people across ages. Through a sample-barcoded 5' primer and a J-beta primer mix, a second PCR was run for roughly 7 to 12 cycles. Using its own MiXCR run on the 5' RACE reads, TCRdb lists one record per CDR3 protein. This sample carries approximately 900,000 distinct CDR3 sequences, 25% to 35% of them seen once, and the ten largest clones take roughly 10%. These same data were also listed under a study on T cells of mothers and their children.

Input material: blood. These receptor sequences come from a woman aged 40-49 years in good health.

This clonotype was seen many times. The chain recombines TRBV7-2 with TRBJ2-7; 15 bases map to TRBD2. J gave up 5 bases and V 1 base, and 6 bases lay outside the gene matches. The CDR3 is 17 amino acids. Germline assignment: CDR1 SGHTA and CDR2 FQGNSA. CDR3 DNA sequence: TGTGCCAGCAGCTTAGGGGGACTAGCGGGGGGCATTAACGAGCAGTACTTC. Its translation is CASSLGGLAGGINEQYF.

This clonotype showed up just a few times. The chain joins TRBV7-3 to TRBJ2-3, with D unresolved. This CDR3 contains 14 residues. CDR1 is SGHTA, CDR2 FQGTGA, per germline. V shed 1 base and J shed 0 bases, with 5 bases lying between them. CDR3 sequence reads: CASSLSPSTDTQYF. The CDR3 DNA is TGTGCCAGCAGCTTAAGCCCCAGCACAGATACGCAGTATTTT.

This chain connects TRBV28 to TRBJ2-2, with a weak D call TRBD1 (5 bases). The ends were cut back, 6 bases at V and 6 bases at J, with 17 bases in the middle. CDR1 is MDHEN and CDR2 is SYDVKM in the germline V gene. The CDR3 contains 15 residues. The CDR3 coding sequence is TGTGCCAGCAGGATAGGACCAGGGTCTCCCGGGGAGCTGTTTTTT. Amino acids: CASRIGPGSPGELFF.

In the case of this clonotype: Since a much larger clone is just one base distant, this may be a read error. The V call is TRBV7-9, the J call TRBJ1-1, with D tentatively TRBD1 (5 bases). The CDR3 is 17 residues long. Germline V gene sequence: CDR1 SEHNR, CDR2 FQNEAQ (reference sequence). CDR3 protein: CTSSQDGNWDPNTEAFF. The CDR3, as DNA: TGTACCAGCAGCCAGGACGGGAATTGGGACCCGAACACTGAAGCTTTCTTT.

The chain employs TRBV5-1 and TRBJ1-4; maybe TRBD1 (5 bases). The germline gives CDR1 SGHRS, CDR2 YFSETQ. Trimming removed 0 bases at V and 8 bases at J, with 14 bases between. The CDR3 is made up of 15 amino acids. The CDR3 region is CASSLDGGLEEKLFF. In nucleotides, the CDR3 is TGCGCCAGCAGCTTGGACGGGGGACTTGAGGAAAAACTGTTTTTT.